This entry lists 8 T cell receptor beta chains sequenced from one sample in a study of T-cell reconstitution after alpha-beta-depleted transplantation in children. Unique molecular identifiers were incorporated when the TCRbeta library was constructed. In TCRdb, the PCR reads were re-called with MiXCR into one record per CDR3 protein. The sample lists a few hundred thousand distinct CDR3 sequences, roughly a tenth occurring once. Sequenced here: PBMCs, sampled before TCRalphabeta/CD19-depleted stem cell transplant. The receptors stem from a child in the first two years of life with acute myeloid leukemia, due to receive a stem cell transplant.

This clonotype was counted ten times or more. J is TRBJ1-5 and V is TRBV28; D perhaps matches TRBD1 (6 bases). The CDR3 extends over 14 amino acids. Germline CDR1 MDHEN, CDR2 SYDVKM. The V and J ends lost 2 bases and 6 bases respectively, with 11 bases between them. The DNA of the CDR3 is TGTGCCAGCAGTTTAATAGGGGGGGGTCAGCCCCAGCATTTT. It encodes CASSLIGGGQPQHF.

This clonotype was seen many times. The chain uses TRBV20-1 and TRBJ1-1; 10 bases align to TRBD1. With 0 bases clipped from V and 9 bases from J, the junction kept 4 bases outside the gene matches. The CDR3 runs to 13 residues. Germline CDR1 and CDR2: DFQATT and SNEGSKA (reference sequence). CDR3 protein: CSAREGTGEQAFF. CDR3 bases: TGCAGTGCTAGAGAAGGGACAGGGGAACAAGCTTTCTTT.

CDR3 sequence reads: CAISTTSGVSYEQYF. CDR3 bases: TGTGCCATCAGTACGACTAGCGGGGTGTCCTACGAGCAGTACTTC. This chain links TRBV10-3 with TRBJ2-7; 11 bases fit TRBD2. In germline, CDR1 is ENHRY, CDR2 SYGVKD. Trimming removed 5 bases from V and 1 base from J; junction bases left unmatched: 4. The CDR3 covers 15 residues.

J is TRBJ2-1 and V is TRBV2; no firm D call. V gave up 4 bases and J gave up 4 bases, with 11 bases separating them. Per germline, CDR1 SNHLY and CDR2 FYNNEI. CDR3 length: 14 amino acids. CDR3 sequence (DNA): TGTGCCAGCAGTGTAGCTGTAACATACAATGAGCAGTTCTTC. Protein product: CASSVAVTYNEQFF.

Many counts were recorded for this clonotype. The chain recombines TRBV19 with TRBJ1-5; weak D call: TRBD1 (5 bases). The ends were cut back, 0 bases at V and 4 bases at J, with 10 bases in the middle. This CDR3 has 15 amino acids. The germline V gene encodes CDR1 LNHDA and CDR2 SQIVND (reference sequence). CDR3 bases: TGTGCCAGTAGTATAGAGGGGCAGGCTAATCAGCCCCAGCATTTT. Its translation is CASSIEGQANQPQHF.

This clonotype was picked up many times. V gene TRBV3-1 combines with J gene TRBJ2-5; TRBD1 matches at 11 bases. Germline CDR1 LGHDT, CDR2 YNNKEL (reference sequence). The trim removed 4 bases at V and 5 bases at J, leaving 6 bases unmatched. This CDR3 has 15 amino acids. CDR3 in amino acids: CASSRPGQGAETQYF. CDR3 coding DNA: TGTGCCAGCAGCCGGCCCGGACAGGGGGCCGAGACCCAGTACTTC.

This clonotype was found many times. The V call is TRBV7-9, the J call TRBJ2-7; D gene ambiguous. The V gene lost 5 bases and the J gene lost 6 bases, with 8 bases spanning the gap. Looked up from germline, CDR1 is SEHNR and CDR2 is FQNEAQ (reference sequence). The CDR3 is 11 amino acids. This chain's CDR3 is CASSADTEQYF. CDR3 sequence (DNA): TGTGCCAGCAGCGCCGACACCGAGCAGTACTTC. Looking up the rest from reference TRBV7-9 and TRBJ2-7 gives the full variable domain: DTGVSQNPRHKITKRGQNVTFRCDPISEHNRLYWYRQTLGQGPEFLTYFQNEAQLEKSRLLSDRFSAERPKGSFSTLEIQRTEQGDSAMYLCASSADTEQYFGPGTRLTVT.

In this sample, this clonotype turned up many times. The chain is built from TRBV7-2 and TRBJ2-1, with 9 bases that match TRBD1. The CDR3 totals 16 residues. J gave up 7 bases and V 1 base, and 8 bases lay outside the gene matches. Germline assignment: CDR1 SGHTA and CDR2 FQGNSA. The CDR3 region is CASSLVGTGKGNEQFF. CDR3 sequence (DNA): TGTGCCAGCAGCTTAGTCGGGACAGGGAAGGGGAATGAGCAGTTCTTC.